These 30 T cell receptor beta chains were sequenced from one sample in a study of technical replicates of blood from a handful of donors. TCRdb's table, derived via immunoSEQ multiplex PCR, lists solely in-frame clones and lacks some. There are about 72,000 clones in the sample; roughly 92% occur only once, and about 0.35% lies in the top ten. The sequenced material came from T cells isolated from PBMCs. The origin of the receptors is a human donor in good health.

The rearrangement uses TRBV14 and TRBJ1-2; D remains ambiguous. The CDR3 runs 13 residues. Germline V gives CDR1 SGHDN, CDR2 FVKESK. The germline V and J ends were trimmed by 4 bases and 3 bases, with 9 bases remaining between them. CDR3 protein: CASSLSGDYGYTF. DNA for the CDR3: TGTGCCAGCAGCCTTTCCGGGGACTATGGCTACACCTTC.

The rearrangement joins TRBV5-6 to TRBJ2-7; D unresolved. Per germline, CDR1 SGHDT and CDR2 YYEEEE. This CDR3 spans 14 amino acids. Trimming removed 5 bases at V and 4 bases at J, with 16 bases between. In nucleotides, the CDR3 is TGTGCCAGCAGTCGGTCCCGGTTAGCTTACGAGCAGTACTTC. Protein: CASSRSRLAYEQYF.

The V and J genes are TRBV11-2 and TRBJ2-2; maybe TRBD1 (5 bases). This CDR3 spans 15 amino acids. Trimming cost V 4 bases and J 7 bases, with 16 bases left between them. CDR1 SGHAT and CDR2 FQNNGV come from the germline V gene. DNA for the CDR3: TGTGCCAGCAGCTGGGGCGGACCATCCAACGGGGAGCTGTTTTTT. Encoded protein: CASSWGGPSNGELFF.

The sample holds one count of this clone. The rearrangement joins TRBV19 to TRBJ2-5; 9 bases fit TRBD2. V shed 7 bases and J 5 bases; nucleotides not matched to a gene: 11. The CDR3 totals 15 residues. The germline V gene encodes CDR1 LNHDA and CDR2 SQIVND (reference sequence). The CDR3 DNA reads TGTGCCAGTACCGAGGTAGCGGGAGTCGGGGAGACCCAGTACTTC. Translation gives CASTEVAGVGETQYF. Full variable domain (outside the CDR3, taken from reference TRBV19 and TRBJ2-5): DGGITQSPKYLFRKEGQNVTLSCEQNLNHDAMYWYRQDPGQGLRLIYYSQIVNDFQKGDIAEGYSVSREKKESFPLTVTSAQKNPTAFYLCASTEVAGVGETQYFGPGTRLLVL.

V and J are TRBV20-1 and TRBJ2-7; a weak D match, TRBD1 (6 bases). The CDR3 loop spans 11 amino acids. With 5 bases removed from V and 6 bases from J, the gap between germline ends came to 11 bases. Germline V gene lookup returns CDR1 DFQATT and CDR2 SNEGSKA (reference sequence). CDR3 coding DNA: TGCAGTGCTCAACAGGGTCCCGAGCAGTACTTC. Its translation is CSAQQGPEQYF.

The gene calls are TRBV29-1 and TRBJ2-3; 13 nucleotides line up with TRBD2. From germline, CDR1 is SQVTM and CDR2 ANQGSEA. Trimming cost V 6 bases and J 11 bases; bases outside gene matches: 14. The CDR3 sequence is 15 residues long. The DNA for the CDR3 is TGCAGCGTAAAGGATTCCGGGACTAGCGGGATCGGGCAGTATTTT. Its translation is CSVKDSGTSGIGQYF.

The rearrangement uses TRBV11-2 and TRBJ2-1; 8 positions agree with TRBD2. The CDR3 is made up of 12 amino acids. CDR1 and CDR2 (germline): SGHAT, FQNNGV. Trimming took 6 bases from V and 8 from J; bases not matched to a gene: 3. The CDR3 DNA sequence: TGTGCCAGCAGATTGCGGGAGGATGAGCAGTTCTTC. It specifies CASRLREDEQFF.

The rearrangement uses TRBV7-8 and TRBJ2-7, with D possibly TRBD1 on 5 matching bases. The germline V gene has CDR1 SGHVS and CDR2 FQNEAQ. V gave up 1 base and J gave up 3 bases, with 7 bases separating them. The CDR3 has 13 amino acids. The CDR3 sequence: CASSLGQNYEQYF. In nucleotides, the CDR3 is TGTGCCAGCAGCTTAGGACAGAACTACGAGCAGTACTTC.

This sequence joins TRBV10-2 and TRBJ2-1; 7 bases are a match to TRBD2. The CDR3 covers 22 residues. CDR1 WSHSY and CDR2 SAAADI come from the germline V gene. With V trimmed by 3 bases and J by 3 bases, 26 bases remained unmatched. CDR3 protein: CASSDYIQGGGRSLPNYNEQFF. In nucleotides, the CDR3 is TGCGCCAGCAGTGACTACATCCAGGGTGGCGGGAGATCTCTCCCCAACTACAATGAGCAGTTCTTC.

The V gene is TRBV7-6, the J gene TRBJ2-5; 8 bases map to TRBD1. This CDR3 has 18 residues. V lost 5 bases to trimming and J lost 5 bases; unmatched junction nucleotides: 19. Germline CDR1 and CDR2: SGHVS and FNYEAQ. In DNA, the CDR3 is TGTGCCAGCAGCCCGAATATCTACGTCGGACAGGGAGACGAGACCCAGTACTTC. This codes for CASSPNIYVGQGDETQYF.

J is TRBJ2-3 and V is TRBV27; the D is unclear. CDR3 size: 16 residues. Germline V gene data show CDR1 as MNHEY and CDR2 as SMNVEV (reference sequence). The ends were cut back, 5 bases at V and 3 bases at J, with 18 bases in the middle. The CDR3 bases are TGTGCCAGCAGTCCCTCCCGTAATGGCCCTACAGATACGCAGTATTTT. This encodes CASSPSRNGPTDTQYF.

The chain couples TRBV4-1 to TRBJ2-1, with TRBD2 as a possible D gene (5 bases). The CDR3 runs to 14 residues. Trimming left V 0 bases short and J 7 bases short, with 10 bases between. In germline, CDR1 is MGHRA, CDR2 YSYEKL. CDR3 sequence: CASSQDVGRNEQFF. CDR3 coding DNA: TGCGCCAGCAGCCAAGACGTAGGGAGAAATGAGCAGTTCTTC.

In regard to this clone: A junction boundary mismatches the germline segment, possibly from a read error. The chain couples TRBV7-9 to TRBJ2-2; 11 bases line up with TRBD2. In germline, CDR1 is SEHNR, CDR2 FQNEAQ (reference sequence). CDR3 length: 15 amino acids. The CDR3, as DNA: TGTGCCAGCATCTTAGCGGGAGGGAAAACCGGGGAGCTGTTTTTT. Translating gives CASILAGGKTGELFF.

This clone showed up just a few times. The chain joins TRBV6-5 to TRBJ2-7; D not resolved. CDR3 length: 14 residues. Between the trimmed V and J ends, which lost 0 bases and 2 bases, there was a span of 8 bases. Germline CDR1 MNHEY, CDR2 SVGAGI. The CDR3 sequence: CASSYSVYTYEQYF. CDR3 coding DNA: TGTGCCAGCAGTTACTCGGTCTATACCTACGAGCAGTACTTC.

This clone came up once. CDR3 DNA sequence: TGTGCCAGCAGCACGACCGGGGGAAACACTGAAGCTTTCTTT. This encodes CASSTTGGNTEAFF. The gene calls are TRBV27 and TRBJ1-1; a weak D match, TRBD1 (5 bases). The CDR3 length is 14 residues. Trimming removed 6 bases from V and 2 bases from J, with 13 bases in between. CDR1 and CDR2 (germline): MNHEY, SMNVEV (reference sequence).

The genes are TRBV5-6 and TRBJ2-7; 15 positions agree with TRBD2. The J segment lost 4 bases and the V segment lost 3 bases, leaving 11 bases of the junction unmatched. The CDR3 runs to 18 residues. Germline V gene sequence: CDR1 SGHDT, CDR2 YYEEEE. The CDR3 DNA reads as TGTGCCAGCAGCTCGAGGACTAGCGGGAGGGCCCTTATATACGAGCAGTACTTC. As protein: CASSSRTSGRALIYEQYF.

The CDR3 protein is CASSLLGLGTDTQYF. The CDR3 coding sequence is TGTGCCAGCTCGTTATTGGGACTAGGTACAGATACGCAGTATTTT. The genes are TRBV18 and TRBJ2-3; 8 bases are shared with TRBD2. CDR1 KGHSH and CDR2 LQKENI come from the germline V gene. The junction had 8 bases not matched to a gene; V was cut back by 6 bases and J by 3 bases. The CDR3 runs to 15 residues. Full variable domain (missing parts from reference TRBV18 and TRBJ2-3): NAGVMQNPRHLVRRRGQEARLRCSPMKGHSHVYWYRQLPEEGLKFMVYLQKENIIDESGMPKERFSAEFPKEGPSILRIQQVVRGDSAAYFCASSLLGLGTDTQYFGPGTRLTVL.

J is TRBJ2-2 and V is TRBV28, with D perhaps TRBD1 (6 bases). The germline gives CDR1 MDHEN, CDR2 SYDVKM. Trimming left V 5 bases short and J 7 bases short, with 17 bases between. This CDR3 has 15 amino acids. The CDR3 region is CASSLFRTASGELFF. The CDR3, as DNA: TGTGCCAGCAGTCTCTTTCGGACAGCGAGCGGGGAGCTGTTTTTT. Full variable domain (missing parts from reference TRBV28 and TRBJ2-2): DVKVTQSSRYLVKRTGEKVFLECVQDMDHENMFWYRQDPGLGLRLIYFSYDVKMKEKGDIPEGYSVSREKKERFSLILESASTNQTSMYLCASSLFRTASGELFFGEGSRLTVL.

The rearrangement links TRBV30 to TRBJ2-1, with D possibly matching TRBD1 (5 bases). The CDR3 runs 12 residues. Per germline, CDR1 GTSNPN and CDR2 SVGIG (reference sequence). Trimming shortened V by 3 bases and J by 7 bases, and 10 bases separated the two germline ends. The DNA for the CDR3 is TGTGCCTGGAGCCGACAGACTAATGAGCAGTTCTTC. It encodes CAWSRQTNEQFF.

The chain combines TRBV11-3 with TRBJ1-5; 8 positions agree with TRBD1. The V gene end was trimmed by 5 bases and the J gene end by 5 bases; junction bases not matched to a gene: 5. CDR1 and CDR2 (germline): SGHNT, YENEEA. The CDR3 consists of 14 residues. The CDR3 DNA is TGTGCCAGCAGCGAGGGACAGGAACATCAGCCCCAGCATTTT. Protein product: CASSEGQEHQPQHF.

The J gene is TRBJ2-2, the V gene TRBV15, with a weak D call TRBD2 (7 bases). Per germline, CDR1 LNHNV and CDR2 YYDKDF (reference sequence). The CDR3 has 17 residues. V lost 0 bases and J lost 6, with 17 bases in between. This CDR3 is CATSRESAGAFPGELFF. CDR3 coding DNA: TGTGCCACCAGCAGAGAGAGCGCGGGGGCTTTTCCCGGGGAGCTGTTTTTT.

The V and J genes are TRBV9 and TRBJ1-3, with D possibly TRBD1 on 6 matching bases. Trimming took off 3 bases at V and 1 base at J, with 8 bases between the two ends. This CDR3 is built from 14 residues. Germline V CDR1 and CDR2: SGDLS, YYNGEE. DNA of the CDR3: TGTGCCAGCAGCGCCGGGACATCTGGAAACACCATATATTTT. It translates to CASSAGTSGNTIYF.

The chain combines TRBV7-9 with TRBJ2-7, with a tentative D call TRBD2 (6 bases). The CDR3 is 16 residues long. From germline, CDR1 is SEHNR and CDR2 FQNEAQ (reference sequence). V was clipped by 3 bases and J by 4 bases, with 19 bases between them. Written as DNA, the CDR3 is TGTGCCAGCAGCTTCCGGGACTCCCTTAAATCTTACGAGCAGTACTTC. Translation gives CASSFRDSLKSYEQYF.

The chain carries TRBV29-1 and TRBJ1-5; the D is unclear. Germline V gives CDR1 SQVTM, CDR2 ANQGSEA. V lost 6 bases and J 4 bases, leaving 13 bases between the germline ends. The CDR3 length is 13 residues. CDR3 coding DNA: TGCAGCGTCCGGCCGACTGTGAATCAGCCCCAGCATTTT. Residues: CSVRPTVNQPQHF.

The CDR3 sequence: CASRGTGGPDTQYF. Written as DNA, the CDR3 is TGTGCCAGCAGGGGGACAGGGGGCCCAGATACGCAGTATTTT. This chain joins TRBV6-5 and TRBJ2-3, with 12 nucleotides matching TRBD1. The CDR3 covers 14 residues. Germline-derived CDR1 and CDR2 are MNHEY and SVGAGI. The ends lost 6 bases at V and 4 bases at J; junction bases unmatched: 2.

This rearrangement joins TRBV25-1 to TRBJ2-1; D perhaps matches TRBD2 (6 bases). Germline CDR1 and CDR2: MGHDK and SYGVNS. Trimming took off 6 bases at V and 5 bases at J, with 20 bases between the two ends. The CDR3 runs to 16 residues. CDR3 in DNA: TGTGCCAGCAGGAAAGCACACGGGAGCTTGGACAATGAGCAGTTCTTC. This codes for CASRKAHGSLDNEQFF.

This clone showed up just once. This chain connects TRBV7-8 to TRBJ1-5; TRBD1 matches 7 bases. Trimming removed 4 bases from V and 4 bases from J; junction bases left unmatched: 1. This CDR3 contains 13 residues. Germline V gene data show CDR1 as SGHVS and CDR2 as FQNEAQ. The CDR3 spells CASSWTGNQPQHF. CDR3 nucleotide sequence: TGTGCCAGCAGCTGGACAGGTAATCAGCCCCAGCATTTT.

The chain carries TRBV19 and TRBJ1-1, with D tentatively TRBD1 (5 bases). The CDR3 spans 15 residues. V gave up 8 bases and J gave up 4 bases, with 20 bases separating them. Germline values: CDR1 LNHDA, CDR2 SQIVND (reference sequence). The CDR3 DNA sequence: TGTGCCAGTCCAGAATCTAGACAGCCGGGCACTGAAGCTTTCTTT. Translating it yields CASPESRQPGTEAFF.

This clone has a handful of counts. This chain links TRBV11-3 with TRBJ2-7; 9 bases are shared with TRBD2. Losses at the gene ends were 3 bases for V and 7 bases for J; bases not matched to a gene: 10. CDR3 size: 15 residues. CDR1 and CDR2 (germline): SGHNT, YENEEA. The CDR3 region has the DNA TGTGCCAGCAGCTTTCCCTTTGGCGGGAGGGATGAGCAGTACTTC. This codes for CASSFPFGGRDEQYF.

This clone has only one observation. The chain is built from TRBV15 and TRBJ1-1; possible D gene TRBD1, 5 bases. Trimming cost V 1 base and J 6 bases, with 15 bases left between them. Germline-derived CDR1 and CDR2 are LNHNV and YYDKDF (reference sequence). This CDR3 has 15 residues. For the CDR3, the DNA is TGTGCCACCAGCAGAGGGGGCAATTACCCTCCTGAAGCTTTCTTT. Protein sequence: CATSRGGNYPPEAFF.